These 7 T cell receptor beta chains came from one sample sequenced in a study of T cells in Graves' hyperthyroidism and ophthalmopathy. TCR beta CDR3 sequences were amplified from RNA transcripts. The HTBI primer set drove a first-round RT-PCR of the TCR CDR3. TCRdb re-derived calls from the multiplex PCR reads in MiXCR, one entry per CDR3 protein. Altogether some 350,000 distinct CDR3 sequences are present, about 16% being singletons, with the ten largest covering roughly a fifth. The sequenced sample was blood. Receptor source: an older woman with Graves' ophthalmopathy.

This chain connects TRBV30 to TRBJ2-5, with 8 nucleotides matching TRBD1. The germline V gene has CDR1 GTSNPN and CDR2 SVGIG (reference sequence). The J segment lost 1 base and the V segment lost 2 bases, leaving 6 bases of the junction unmatched. This CDR3 is 15 amino acids long. The CDR3 nucleotides read TGTGCCTGGAGTACCCCGACAGGGGTCCAAGAGACCCAGTACTTC. This sequence encodes CAWSTPTGVQETQYF.

This clonotype was detected ten times or more. The gene calls are TRBV20-1 and TRBJ2-7, with D maybe TRBD2 (6 bases). The CDR3 spans 16 residues. Trimming cost V 1 base and J 0 bases, with 16 bases left between them. Germline-derived CDR1 and CDR2 are DFQATT and SNEGSKA (reference sequence). For the CDR3, the DNA is TGCAGTGCTAGAGTACGGGACTCCCCCAGCTCCTACGAGCAGTACTTC. Protein: CSARVRDSPSSYEQYF.

This clonotype was detected ten times or more. CDR3 sequence: CSATGPPDSYNEQFF. As DNA, the CDR3 is TGCAGTGCCACCGGACCGCCCGACTCCTACAATGAGCAGTTCTTC. The chain couples TRBV20-1 to TRBJ2-1, with D hard to call. With 6 bases removed from V and 0 bases from J, the gap between germline ends came to 15 bases. Germline V gene sequence: CDR1 DFQATT, CDR2 SNEGSKA (reference sequence). The CDR3 is 15 residues long.

In the case of this clonotype: Here the CDR3 omits its conserved ending phenylalanine or tryptophan, so a read error is the likely source. The chain is built from TRBV7-2 and TRBJ1-1; TRBD1 might be the D (5 bases). There are 15 residues in the CDR3. V was pared by 1 base and J by 1 base, with 10 bases between. CDR1 is SGHTA and CDR2 is FQGNSA in the germline V gene. In DNA, the CDR3 is TGTGCCAGCAGCTTAGTGGGCAGGGAGAACACTGAAGCTTTCTCT. This translates into CASSLVGRENTEAFS.

This chain joins TRBV5-4 and TRBJ1-1; D might be TRBD1 (6 bases). The CDR3 contains 16 residues. Trimming took 3 bases from V and 1 from J, leaving 16 bases between them. The germline gives CDR1 SGHNT, CDR2 YYREEE (reference sequence). The CDR3 coding sequence is TGTGCCAGCAGCTCACTCCAGGGGTTGGGGAACACTGAAGCTTTCTTT. Encoded protein: CASSSLQGLGNTEAFF.

This clonotype was seen at least ten times. The V gene is TRBV6-1, the J gene TRBJ1-5; D perhaps matches TRBD1 (5 bases). The CDR3 has 13 residues. Germline CDR1 reads MNHNS; CDR2 reads SASEGT. V shed 8 bases and J shed 4 bases, with 12 bases lying between them. In DNA form, the CDR3 reads TGTGCCAGCGGGACCGGTGGTAATCAGCCCCAGCATTTT. Amino acid sequence: CASGTGGNQPQHF.

The rearrangement joins TRBV19 to TRBJ2-7, with TRBD1 matching over 7 bases. This CDR3 comprises 16 residues. The J segment lost 3 bases and the V segment lost 5 bases, leaving 13 bases of the junction unmatched. CDR1 and CDR2 from the germline V gene are LNHDA and SQIVND (reference sequence). The CDR3 DNA reads TGTGCCAGTAGTGGTACTAGGGACAGTACCTTCTACGAGCAGTACTTC. This codes for CASSGTRDSTFYEQYF.